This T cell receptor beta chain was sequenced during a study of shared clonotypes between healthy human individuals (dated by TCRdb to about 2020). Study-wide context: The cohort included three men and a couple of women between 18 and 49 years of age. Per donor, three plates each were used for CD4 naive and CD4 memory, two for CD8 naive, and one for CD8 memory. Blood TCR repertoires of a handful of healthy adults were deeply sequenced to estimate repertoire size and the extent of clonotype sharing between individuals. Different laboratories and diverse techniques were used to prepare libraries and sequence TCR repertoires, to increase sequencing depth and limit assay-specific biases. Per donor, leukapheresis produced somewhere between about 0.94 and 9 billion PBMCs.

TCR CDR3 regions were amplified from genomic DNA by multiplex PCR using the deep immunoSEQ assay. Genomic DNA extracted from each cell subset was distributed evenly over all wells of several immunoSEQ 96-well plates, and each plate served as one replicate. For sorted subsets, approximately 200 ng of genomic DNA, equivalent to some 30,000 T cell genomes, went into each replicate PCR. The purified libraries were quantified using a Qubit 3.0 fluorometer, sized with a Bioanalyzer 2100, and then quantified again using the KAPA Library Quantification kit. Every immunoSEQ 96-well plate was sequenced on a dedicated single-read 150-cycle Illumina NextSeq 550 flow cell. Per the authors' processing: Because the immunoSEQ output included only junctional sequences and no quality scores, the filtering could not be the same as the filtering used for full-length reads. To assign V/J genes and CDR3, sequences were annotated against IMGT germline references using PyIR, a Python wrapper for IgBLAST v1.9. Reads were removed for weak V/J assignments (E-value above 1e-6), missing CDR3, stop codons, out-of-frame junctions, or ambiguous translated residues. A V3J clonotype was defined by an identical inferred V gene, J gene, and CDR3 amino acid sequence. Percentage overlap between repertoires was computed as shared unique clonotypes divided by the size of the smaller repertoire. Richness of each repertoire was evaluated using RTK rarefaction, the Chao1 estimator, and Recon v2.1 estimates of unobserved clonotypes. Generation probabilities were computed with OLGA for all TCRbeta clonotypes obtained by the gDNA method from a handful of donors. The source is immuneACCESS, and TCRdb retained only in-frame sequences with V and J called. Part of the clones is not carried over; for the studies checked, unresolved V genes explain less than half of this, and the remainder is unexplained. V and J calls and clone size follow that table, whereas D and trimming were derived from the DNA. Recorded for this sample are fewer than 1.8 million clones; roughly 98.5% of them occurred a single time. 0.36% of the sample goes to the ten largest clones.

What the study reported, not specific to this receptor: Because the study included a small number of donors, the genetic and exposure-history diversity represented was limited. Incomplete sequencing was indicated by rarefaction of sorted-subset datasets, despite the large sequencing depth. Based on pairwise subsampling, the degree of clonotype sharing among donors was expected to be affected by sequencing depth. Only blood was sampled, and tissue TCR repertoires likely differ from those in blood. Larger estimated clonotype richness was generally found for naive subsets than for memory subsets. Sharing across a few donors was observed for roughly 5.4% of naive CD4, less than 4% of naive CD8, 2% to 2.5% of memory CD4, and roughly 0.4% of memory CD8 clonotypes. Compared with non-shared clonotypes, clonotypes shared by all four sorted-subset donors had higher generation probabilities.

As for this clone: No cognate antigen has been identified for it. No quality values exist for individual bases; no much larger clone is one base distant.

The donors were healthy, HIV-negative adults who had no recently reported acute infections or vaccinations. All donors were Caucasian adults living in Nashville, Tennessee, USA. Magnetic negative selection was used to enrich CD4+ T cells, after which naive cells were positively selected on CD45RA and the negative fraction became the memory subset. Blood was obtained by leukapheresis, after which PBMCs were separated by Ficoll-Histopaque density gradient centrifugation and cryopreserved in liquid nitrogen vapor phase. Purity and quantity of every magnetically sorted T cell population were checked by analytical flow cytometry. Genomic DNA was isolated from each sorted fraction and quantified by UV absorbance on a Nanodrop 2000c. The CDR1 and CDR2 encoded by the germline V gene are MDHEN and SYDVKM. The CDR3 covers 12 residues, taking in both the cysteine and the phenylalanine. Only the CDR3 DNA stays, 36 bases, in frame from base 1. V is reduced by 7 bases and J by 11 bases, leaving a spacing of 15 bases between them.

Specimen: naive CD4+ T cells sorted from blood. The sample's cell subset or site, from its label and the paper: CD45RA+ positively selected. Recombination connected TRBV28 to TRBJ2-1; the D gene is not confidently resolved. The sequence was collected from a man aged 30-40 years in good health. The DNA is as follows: TGTGCCAGCATGATCTTGGGTAATCAGCAGTTCTTC. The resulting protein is CASMILGNQQFF. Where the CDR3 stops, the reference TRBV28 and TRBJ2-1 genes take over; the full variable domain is DVKVTQSSRYLVKRTGEKVFLECVQDMDHENMFWYRQDPGLGLRLIYFSYDVKMKEKGDIPEGYSVSREKKERFSLILESASTNQTSMYLCASMILGNQQFFGPGTRLTVL.